The entry below describes one TCR beta chain. These data originate in a study of blood T cell repertoires in COVID-19. Study as a whole: Collection of acute and convalescent COVID-19 samples took place in the United States, Italy and Spain. T cells, B-cell-depleted T cells, or PBMCs provided the cDNA or gDNA that served as material.

Looked up from germline, CDR1 is SNHLY and CDR2 is FYNNEI. This CDR3 comprises 14 residues. V shed 7 bases and J shed 8 bases, with 20 bases lying between them. In the original analysis: Reference gene primer amplification gave estimated nucleated cell counts. This table comes from immunoSEQ multiplex PCR, and its TCRdb copy is limited to in-frame clones, with some not included. V, J and clone size reflect that table, while D and trimming were determined from the DNA. The sample shows around 150,000 clones, around 81% of them seen only once. The sequenced material came from peripheral blood. The chain employs TRBV2 and TRBJ1-2; unclear D gene. This receptor was identified in a woman aged 60-70 years with active or convalescent COVID-19. The CDR3 region has the DNA TGTGCCAGCACGCACGGGGAATCCGTTGAAGGCTACACCTTC. Translation gives CASTHGESVEGYTF.